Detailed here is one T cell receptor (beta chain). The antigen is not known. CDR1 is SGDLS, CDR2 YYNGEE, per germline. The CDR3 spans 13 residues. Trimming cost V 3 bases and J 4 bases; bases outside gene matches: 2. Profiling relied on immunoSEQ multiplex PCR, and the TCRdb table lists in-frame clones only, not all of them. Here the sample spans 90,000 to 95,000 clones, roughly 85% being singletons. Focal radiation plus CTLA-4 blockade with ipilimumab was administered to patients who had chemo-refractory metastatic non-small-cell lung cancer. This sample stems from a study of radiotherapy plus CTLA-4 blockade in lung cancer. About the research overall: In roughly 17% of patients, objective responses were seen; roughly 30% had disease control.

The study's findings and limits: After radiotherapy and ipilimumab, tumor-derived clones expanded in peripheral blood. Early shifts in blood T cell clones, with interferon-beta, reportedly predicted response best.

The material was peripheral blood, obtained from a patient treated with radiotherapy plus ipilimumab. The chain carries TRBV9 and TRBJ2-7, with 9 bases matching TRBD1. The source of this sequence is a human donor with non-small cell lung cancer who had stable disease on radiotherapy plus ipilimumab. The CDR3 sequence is CASSAGTGYEQYF. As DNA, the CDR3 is TGTGCCAGCAGCGCCGGGACAGGGTACGAGCAGTACTTC.